This T cell receptor beta chain was observed in a study of long-term antiretroviral therapy in people with HIV. This was the immunoSEQ v3.0 assay at survey level. Profiling relied on immunoSEQ multiplex PCR, and the TCRdb table lists in-frame clones only, not all of them. The sample consists of 40,000 or so clones, 65% to 90% of them appearing once. The study, taken as a whole, reports: Viral resistance, ART adherence and therapy changes all lacked available data. Blood obtained between 2004 and 2017 may reflect older ART regimens.

United States facilities provided treatment to all participants with HIV. Germline-derived CDR1 and CDR2 are SGHTA and FQGNSA. The CDR3 sequence is 15 residues long. V was shortened by 4 bases and J by 0 bases, with 11 bases between the two germline ends. Comment on this clone: The target antigen is unknown.

The input for sequencing was unsorted PBMCs, taken just before starting antiretroviral therapy. The chain links TRBV7-2 to TRBJ2-3; D possibly uses TRBD1 or TRBD2 (7 bases each). This sequence was found in a woman between 18 and 29 years old with HIV. The CDR3 sequence: CASSSGGGSTDTQYF. The CDR3 coding sequence is TGTGCCAGCAGCTCAGGGGGGGGGAGCACAGATACGCAGTATTTT.